The 8 T cell receptor beta chains below all came from one sample that was sequenced in a study of tumor-infiltrating lymphocytes in glioblastoma multiforme. TCRB libraries came from RNA via three nested multiplex PCR rounds. TCRdb processed the multiplex PCR reads anew with MiXCR; each CDR3 protein has one entry. The sample holds some 32,000 distinct CDR3 sequences, around 60% seen once. The material sequenced was brain tumor tissue. These receptors came from a male donor with glioblastoma.

The chain links TRBV5-1 to TRBJ2-7; possibly TRBD1 for D (6 bases). The CDR3 is 16 residues long. Germline V CDR1 and CDR2: SGHRS, YFSETQ. V was shortened by 0 bases and J by 1 base, with 14 bases between the two germline ends. The CDR3 loop reads CASSLEGHASSYEQYF. The CDR3 DNA is TGCGCCAGCAGCTTGGAGGGACATGCTTCGTCCTACGAGCAGTACTTC.

CDR3 residues: CASSRVSTDTQYF. The CDR3 DNA is TGTGCCAGCTCACGCGTGAGCACAGATACGCAGTATTTT. The rearrangement joins TRBV18 to TRBJ2-3; no definite D call. CDR1 is KGHSH, CDR2 LQKENI, per germline. The germline V and J ends were trimmed by 4 bases and 0 bases, with 5 bases remaining between them. The length of the CDR3 is 13 residues. The full variable domain, completed using reference TRBV18 and TRBJ2-3, is NAGVMQNPRHLVRRRGQEARLRCSPMKGHSHVYWYRQLPEEGLKFMVYLQKENIIDESGMPKERFSAEFPKEGPSILRIQQVVRGDSAAYFCASSRVSTDTQYFGPGTRLTVL.

At least ten counts were recorded for this clonotype. The chain links TRBV28 to TRBJ2-3; D uncertain. The CDR3 extends over 14 amino acids. V was trimmed by 6 bases and J by 0 bases, leaving 10 bases between them. CDR1 is MDHEN, CDR2 SYDVKM, per germline. For the CDR3, the DNA is TGTGCCAGCAGGCTTATATATAGCACAGATACGCAGTATTTT. Its translation: CASRLIYSTDTQYF. Full variable domain (remainder filled in from reference TRBV28 and TRBJ2-3): DVKVTQSSRYLVKRTGEKVFLECVQDMDHENMFWYRQDPGLGLRLIYFSYDVKMKEKGDIPEGYSVSREKKERFSLILESASTNQTSMYLCASRLIYSTDTQYFGPGTRLTVL.

The chain combines TRBV4-2 with TRBJ1-1, with D maybe TRBD1 (6 bases). Trimming left V 4 bases short and J 1 base short, with 19 bases between. Germline V lookup: CDR1 LGHNA, CDR2 YNFKEQ. The CDR3 sequence is 17 residues long. CDR3 sequence reads: CASSLVVAGVTNTEAFF. In DNA, the CDR3 is TGTGCCAGCAGCCTAGTTGTGGCAGGGGTAACGAACACTGAAGCTTTCTTT.

This clonotype was detected only once. The chain is built from TRBV11-1 and TRBJ2-2; 8 nucleotides align to TRBD1. Trimming removed 6 bases from V and 6 bases from J; junction bases left unmatched: 9. The CDR3 consists of 15 residues. The germline CDR1 and CDR2 sequences are SGHAT and FQDESV (reference sequence). In DNA, the CDR3 is TGTGCCAGCAGTTCCATTGGACAGGGCGCCGGGGAGCTGTTTTTT. Its translation is CASSSIGQGAGELFF. Based on the CDR3 plus reference TRBV11-1 and TRBJ2-2, the full variable domain is EAEVAQSPRYKITEKSQAVAFWCDPISGHATLYWYRQILGQGPELLVQFQDESVVDDSQLPKDRFSAERLKGVDSTLKIQPAELGDSAMYLCASSSIGQGAGELFFGEGSRLTVL.

CDR3 DNA: TGTGCCAGCAGCCCAGCGGGTAGGGGGCGGAGGACGCAGTATTTT. It yields the protein CASSPAGRGRRTQYF. J is TRBJ2-3 and V is TRBV7-2, with D perhaps TRBD1 (7 bases). The CDR3 is made up of 15 amino acids. Germline CDR1 reads SGHTA; CDR2 reads FQGNSA. V lost 5 bases and J lost 9, with 21 bases in between.

For this clonotype: An end of the junction differs from the germline gene, which may be a read error. The chain recombines TRBV7-9 with TRBJ1-3; D is perhaps TRBD1 (5 bases). CDR3 length: 15 residues. Germline V lookup: CDR1 SEHNR, CDR2 FQNEAQ (reference sequence). The CDR3 nucleotides read TGTGCCAGCAGCTTAGCCGGAGGGGCTGGAATCACCATATATTTT. Its translation is CASSLAGGAGITIYF.

Notes on this clonotype: The junction and the germline gene differ at one end; a read error may be behind it. The chain links TRBV11-2 to TRBJ2-1; 7 bases are a match to TRBD2. This CDR3 is built from 17 residues. Germline V gene data show CDR1 as SGHAT and CDR2 as FQNNGV. CDR3 sequence (DNA): TGTGCCGGCAGCCTAGTCCCCGCTAGCGGCACCTACAATGAGCGGTTCTTC. It is translated as CAGSLVPASGTYNERFF.